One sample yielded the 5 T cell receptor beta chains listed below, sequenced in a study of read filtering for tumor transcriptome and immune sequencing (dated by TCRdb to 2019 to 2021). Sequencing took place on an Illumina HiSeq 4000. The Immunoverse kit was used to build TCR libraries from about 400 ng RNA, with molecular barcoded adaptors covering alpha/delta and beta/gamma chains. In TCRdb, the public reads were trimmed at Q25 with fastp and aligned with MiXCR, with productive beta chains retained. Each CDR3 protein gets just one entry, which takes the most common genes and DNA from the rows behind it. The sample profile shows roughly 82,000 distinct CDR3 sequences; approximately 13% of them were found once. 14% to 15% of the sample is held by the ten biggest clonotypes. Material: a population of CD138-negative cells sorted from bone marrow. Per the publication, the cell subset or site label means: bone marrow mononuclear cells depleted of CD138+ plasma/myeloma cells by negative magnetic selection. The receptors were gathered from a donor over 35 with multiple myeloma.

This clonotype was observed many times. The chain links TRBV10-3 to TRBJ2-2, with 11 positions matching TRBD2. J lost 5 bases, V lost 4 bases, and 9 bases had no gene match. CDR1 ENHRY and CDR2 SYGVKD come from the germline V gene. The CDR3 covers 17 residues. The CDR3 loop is CAISGPGTSGSTGELFF. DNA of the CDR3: TGTGCCATCAGTGGTCCCGGGACTAGCGGCAGTACCGGGGAGCTGTTTTTT.

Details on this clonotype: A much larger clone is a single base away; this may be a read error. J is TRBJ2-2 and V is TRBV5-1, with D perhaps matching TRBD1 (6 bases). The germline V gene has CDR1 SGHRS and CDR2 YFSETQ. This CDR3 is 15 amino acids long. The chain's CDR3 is CASSFGGANAGELFF. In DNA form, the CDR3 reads TGCGCCAGCAGCTTTGGGGGCGCGAACGCCGGGGAGCTGTTTTTT.

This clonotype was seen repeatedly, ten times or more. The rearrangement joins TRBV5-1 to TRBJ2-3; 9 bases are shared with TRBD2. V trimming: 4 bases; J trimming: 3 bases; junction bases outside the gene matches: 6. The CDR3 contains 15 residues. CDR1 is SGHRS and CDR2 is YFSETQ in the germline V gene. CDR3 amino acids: CASSRSGSSTDTQYF. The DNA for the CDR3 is TGCGCCAGCAGCCGTAGCGGGAGTTCGACAGATACGCAGTATTTT.

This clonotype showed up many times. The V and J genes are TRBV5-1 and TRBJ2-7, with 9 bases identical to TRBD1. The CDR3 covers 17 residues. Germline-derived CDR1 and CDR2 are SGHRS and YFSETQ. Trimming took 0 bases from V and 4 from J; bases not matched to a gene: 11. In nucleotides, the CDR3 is TGCGCCAGCAGCTTGGTCCCTGGACAGGGGAACCTTTACGAGCAGTACTTC. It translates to CASSLVPGQGNLYEQYF. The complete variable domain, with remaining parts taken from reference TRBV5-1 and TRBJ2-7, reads KAGVTQTPRYLIKTRGQQVTLSCSPISGHRSVSWYQQTPGQGLQFLFEYFSETQRNKGNFPGRFSGRQFSNSRSEMNVSTLELGDSALYLCASSLVPGQGNLYEQYFGPGTRLTVT.

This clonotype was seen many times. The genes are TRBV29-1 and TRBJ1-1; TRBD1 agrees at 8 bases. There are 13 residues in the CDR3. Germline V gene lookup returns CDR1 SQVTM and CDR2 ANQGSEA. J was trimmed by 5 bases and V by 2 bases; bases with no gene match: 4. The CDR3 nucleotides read TGCAGCGTTGAAATACAGGGGGGAACTGAAGCTTTCTTT. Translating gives CSVEIQGGTEAFF.